This T cell receptor beta chain came from a study of PD-L1 blockade in urothelial cancer. Whole-study context: At 3 weeks (second dose) and 6 weeks after starting treatment, blood was analyzed.

Trimming took 8 bases from V and 0 from J; bases not matched to a gene: 0. This CDR3 contains 15 residues. Per germline, CDR1 MNHNY and CDR2 SVGAGI (reference sequence). Method: immunoSEQ multiplex PCR; TCRdb's copy keeps in-frame clones and lacks some. The sample contains about 38,000 clones, approximately 90% of which appear only once. V is TRBV6-6 and J is TRBJ2-3; TRBD2 matches 15 bases. The sequenced sample was PBMCs, obtained around atezolizumab (anti-PD-L1) treatment. This TCR was sampled from a man aged 55 to 70 with urothelial cancer. The CDR3 DNA is TGTGCCAGCGGGACTAGCGGGGGGAGCACAGATACGCAGTATTTT. Encoded protein: CASGTSGGSTDTQYF.